The sequence of this TCR beta chain was determined in a study of Siglec-9 on CD8 T cells in melanoma. Overall study results and limits: Siglec-9 reportedly marks and regulates an effector memory CD8+ T-cell subset apparently accumulating in melanoma tumors.

This clone has more than one count but fewer than ten. What it recognizes is unknown. The protocol was immunoSEQ multiplex PCR, while the TCRdb copy is restricted to in-frame clones and leaves out a portion. The data hold some 37,000 clones, with about 80% observed a single time. Germline V gene lookup returns CDR1 LNHDA and CDR2 SQIVND (reference sequence). V was shortened by 8 bases and J by 0 bases, with 13 bases between the two germline ends. The CDR3 totals 14 residues. The rearrangement joins TRBV19 to TRBJ1-1; D gene uncertain. The clonotype was recovered from a human donor in good health. Sample: Siglec-9- CD8+ T cells sorted from blood. CDR3 loop: CASRDNPMNTEAFF. The DNA for the CDR3 is TGTGCCAGTCGAGACAATCCCATGAACACTGAAGCTTTCTTT.